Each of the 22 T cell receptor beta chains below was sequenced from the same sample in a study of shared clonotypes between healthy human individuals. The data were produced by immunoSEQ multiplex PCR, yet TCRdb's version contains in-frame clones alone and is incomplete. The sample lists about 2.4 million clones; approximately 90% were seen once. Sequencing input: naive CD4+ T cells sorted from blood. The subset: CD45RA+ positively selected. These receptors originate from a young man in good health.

CDR3 in DNA: TGTGCCAGCTCTACCCCTGACAGGAACACTGAAGCTTTCTTT. The encoded protein is CASSTPDRNTEAFF. This chain links TRBV6-5 with TRBJ1-1; weak D call: TRBD1 (5 bases). Trimming took off 8 bases at V and 1 base at J, with 14 bases between the two ends. This CDR3 spans 14 amino acids. Germline V gene sequence: CDR1 MNHEY, CDR2 SVGAGI.

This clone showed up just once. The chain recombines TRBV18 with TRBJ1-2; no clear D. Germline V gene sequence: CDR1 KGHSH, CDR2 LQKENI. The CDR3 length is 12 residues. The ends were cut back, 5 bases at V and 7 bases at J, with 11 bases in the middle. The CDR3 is CASSTYTGGYTF. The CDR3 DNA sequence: TGTGCCAGCTCAACTTATACGGGTGGCTACACCTTC.

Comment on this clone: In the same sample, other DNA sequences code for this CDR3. CDR3 nucleotides: TGTGCCAGCATCCTGACAGGGTTGAACACTGAAGCTTTCTTT. Its translation: CASILTGLNTEAFF. The chain links TRBV6-1 to TRBJ1-1; TRBD1 matches 7 bases. This CDR3 is 14 amino acids long. Germline CDR1 and CDR2: MNHNS and SASEGT. V shed 7 bases and J 0 bases; nucleotides not matched to a gene: 5.

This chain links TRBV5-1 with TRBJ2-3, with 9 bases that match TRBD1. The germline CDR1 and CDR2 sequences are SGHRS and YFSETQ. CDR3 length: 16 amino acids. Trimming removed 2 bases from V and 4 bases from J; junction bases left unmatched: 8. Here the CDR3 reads CASSLTGGDNADTQYF. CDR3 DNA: TGCGCCAGCAGCTTAACAGGGGGCGATAACGCAGATACGCAGTATTTT.

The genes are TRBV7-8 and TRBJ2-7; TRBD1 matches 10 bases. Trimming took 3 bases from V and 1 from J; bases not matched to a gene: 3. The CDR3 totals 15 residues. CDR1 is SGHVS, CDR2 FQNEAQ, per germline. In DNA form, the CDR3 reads TGTGCCAGCAGCTTGGACAGGGGGGTTTCCTACGAGCAGTACTTC. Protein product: CASSLDRGVSYEQYF.

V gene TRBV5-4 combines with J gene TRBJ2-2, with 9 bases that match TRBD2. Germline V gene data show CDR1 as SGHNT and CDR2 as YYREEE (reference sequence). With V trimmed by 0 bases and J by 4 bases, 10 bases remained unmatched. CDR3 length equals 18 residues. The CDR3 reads CASSLVVKGTSTTGELFF. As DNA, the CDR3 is TGTGCCAGCAGCTTGGTTGTGAAAGGGACTAGCACCACCGGGGAGCTGTTTTTT.

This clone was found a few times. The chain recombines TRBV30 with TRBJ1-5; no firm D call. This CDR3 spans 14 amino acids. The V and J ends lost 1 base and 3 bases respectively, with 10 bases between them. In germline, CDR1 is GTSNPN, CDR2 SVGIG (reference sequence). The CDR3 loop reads CAWSDRMTNQPQHF. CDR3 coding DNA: TGTGCCTGGAGTGATAGAATGACCAATCAGCCCCAGCATTTT.

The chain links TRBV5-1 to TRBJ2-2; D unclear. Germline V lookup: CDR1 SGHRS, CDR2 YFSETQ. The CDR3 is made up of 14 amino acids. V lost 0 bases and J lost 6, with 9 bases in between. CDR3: CASSLASPSGELFF. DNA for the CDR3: TGCGCCAGCAGCTTGGCAAGTCCATCCGGGGAGCTGTTTTTT.

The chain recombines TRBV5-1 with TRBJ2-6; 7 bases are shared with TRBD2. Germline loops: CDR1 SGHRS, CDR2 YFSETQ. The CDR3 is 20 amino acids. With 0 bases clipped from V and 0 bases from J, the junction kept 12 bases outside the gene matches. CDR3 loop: CASSLGEGLGQSSGANVLTF. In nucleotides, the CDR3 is TGCGCCAGCAGCTTGGGGGAGGGTCTCGGCCAAAGCTCTGGGGCCAACGTCCTGACTTTC.

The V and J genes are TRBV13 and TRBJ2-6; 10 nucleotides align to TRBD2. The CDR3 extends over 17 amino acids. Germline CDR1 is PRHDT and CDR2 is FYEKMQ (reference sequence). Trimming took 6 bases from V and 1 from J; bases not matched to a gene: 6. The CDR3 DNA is TGTGCCAGCAGGCCTCTAGCGGGGGTATCTGGGGCCAACGTCCTGACTTTC. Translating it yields CASRPLAGVSGANVLTF.

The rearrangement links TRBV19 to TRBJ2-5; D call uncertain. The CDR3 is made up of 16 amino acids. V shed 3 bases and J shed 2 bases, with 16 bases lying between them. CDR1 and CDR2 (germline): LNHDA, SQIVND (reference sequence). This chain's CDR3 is CASSIRGIRSQETQYF. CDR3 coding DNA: TGTGCCAGTAGTATTCGTGGAATAAGGAGTCAAGAGACCCAGTACTTC.

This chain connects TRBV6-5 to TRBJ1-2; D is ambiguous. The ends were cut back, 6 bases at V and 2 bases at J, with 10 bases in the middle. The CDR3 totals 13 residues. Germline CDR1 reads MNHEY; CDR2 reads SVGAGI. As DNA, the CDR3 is TGTGCCAGCAGAGAAGGACGGAACTATGGCTACACCTTC. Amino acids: CASREGRNYGYTF.

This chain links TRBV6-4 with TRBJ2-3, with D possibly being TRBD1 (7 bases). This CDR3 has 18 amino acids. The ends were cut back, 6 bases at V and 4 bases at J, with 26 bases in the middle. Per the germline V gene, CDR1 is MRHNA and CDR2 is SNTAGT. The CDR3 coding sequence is TGTGCCAGCAGAGCCCGCGGAGGGGCAGGGGGTCTGGCAGATACGCAGTATTTT. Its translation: CASRARGGAGGLADTQYF.

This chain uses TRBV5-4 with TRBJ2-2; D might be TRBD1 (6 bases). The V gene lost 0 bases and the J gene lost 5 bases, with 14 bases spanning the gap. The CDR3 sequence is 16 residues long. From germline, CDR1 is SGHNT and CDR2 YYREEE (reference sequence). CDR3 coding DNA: TGTGCCAGCAGCTTGGCCCGCAGGGGTGGGACCGGGGAGCTGTTTTTT. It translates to CASSLARRGGTGELFF.

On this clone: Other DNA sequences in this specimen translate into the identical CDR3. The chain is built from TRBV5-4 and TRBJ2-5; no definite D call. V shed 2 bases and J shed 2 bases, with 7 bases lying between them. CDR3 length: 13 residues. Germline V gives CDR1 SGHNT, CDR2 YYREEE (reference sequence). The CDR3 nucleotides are TGTGCCAGCAGCTTATTCAGGCAAGAGACCCAGTACTTC. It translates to CASSLFRQETQYF. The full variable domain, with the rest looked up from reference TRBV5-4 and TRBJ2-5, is ETGVTQSPTHLIKTRGQQVTLRCSSQSGHNTVSWYQQALGQGPQFIFQYYREEENGRGNFPPRFSGLQFPNYSSELNVNALELDDSALYLCASSLFRQETQYFGPGTRLLVL.

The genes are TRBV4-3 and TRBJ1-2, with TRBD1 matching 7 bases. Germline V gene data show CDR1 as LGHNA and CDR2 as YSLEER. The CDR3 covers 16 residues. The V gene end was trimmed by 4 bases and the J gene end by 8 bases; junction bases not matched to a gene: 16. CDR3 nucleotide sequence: TGCGCCAGCAGCCGCAGAGGTCAGGGGGGAGGAGGCGGCTACACCTTC. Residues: CASSRRGQGGGGGYTF.

DNA for the CDR3: TGTGCCAGCACCCCTTCTGAGGGGGGCACTGAAGCTTTCTTT. This codes for CASTPSEGGTEAFF. The rearrangement uses TRBV28 and TRBJ1-1; D possibly corresponds to TRBD1 (6 bases). Germline values: CDR1 MDHEN, CDR2 SYDVKM. V lost 7 bases, J lost 4 bases, and 16 bases lay in between. The CDR3 loop spans 14 amino acids.

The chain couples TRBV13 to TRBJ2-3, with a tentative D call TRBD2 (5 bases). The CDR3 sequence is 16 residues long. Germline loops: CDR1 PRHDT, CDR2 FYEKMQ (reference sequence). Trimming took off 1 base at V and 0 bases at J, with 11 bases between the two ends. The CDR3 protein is CASSLVTSLSTDTQYF. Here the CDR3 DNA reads TGTGCCAGCAGCTTAGTCACTAGTCTTAGCACAGATACGCAGTATTTT.

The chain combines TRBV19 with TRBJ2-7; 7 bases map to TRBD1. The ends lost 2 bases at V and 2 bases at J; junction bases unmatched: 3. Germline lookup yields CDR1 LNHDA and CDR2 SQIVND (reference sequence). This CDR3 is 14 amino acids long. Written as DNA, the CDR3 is TGTGCCAGTAGTATAATAGGGGGCGCCTACGAGCAGTACTTC. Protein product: CASSIIGGAYEQYF.

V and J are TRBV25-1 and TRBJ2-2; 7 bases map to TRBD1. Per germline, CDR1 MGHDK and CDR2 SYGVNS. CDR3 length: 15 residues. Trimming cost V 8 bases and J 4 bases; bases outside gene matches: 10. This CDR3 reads CASRNEGAPTGELFF. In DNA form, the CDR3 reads TGTGCCAGCCGGAATGAGGGGGCCCCCACCGGGGAGCTGTTTTTT. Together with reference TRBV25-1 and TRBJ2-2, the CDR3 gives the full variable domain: EADIYQTPRYLVIGTGKKITLECSQTMGHDKMYWYQQDPGMELHLIHYSYGVNSTEKGDLSSESTVSRIRTEHFPLTLESARPSHTSQYLCASRNEGAPTGELFFGEGSRLTVL.

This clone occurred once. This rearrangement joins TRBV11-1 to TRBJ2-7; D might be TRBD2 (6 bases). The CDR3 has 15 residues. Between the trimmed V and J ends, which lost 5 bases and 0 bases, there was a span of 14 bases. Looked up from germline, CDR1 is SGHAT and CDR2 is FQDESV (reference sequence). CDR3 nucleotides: TGTGCCAGCAGCCAAACTTCGGGGGTCTCCTACGAGCAGTACTTC. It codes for CASSQTSGVSYEQYF.

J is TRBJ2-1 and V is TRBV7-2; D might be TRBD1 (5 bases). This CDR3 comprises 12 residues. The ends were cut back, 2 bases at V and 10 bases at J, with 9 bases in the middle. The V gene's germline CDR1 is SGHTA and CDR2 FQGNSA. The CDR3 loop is CASSLISGEQFF. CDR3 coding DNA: TGTGCCAGCAGCTTAATCTCAGGGGAGCAGTTCTTC.